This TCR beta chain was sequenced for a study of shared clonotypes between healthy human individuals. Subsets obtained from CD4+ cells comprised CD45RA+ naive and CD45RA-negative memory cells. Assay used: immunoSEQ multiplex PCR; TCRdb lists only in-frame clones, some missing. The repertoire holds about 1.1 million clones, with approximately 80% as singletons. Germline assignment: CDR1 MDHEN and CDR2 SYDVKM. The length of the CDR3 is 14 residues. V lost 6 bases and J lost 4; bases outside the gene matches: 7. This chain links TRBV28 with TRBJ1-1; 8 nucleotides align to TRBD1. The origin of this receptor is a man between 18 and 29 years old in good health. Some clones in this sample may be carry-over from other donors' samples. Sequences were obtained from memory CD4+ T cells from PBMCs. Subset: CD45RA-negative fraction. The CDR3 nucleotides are TGTGCCAGCAGGAGACAGGGGCAGAGCACTGAAGCTTTCTTT. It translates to CASRRQGQSTEAFF.